Listed below are T cell receptor beta chains from one sample, sequenced in a study of T cells in Graves' hyperthyroidism and ophthalmopathy. TCRdb re-called the multiplex PCR reads through MiXCR, storing one row per CDR3 protein. Of some 650,000 distinct CDR3 sequences in the sample, more than 15% were seen once. The sample taken for sequencing was blood. The receptors stem from a woman aged 40-49 years with Graves' ophthalmopathy. CDR3s leave out the opening cysteine and the closing phenylalanine or tryptophan.

CDR3	J	V	length
SARDLSDYEQY	TRBJ2-7	TRBV20-1	11
ASSDSPGEPDTQY	TRBJ2-3	TRBV6-4	13
ASSQDQTRALYGYT	TRBJ1-2	TRBV4-1	14
ASSQQSLAGIGHEQF	TRBJ2-1	TRBV3-1	15
ASSWTVDQPQH	TRBJ1-5	TRBV27	11
ASSTPGLARRNEQF	TRBJ2-1	TRBV19	14
ASSEISGGNTDTQY	TRBJ2-3	TRBV6-1	14
ASSSAWGWQTGELF	TRBJ2-2	TRBV5-8	14
ASTPWPVEQF	TRBJ2-1	TRBV12-3/TRBV12-4	10
ASRGQGDLSYEQY	TRBJ2-7	TRBV5-1	13
ASSLAGQGSNTEAF	TRBJ1-1	TRBV5-8	14
ASSKDGIRNQPQH	TRBJ1-5	TRBV5-5	13
AWRNSGASYEQY	TRBJ2-7	TRBV30	12
ASSSPDQKNYEQY	TRBJ2-7	TRBV10-2	13
ASRGLGRGLPSGANVLT	TRBJ2-6	TRBV6-1	17
ASSLGQGRAYEQY	TRBJ2-7	TRBV7-2	13
SVEPRETEAF	TRBJ1-1	TRBV29-1	10
ASSQYTGVAYNEQF	TRBJ2-1	TRBV14	14
ASSRGARTETQY	TRBJ2-5	TRBV3-1	12
ASSLVPLVNSPLH	TRBJ1-6	TRBV7-3	13
ASSLASVKTKTVTFNQPQH	TRBJ1-5	TRBV5-1	19
ASSSRPLTGHEQY	TRBJ2-7	TRBV7-2	13
ASSLSGGAPPKDGYT	TRBJ1-2	TRBV12-3/TRBV12-4	15
ASSEYGGGEGWGTDTQY	TRBJ2-3	TRBV6-1	17
SATPGPNQPQH	TRBJ1-5	TRBV20-1	11
ASRPVLGTEAF	TRBJ1-1	TRBV27	11
ASSPTPREETQY	TRBJ2-5	TRBV18	12
ASSFEGREYQETQY	TRBJ2-5	TRBV5-1	14
ASSQTGGGYT	TRBJ1-2	TRBV4-1	10